This T cell receptor (beta chain) derives from a study of blood T cell repertoires in COVID-19. Study context: T cells, B-cell-depleted T cells, or PBMCs provided the cDNA or gDNA that served as material.

The table lists this clone with a count of one. The J segment lost 0 bases and the V segment lost 0 bases, leaving 10 bases of the junction unmatched. CDR3 length: 19 amino acids. From germline, CDR1 is ENHRY and CDR2 SYGVKD. Per the authors' pipeline: Reference gene primers were amplified, and this amplification served to estimate nucleated cell counts. Repertoires were generated with immunoSEQ multiplex PCR, while TCRdb's copy carries only in-frame clones and drops some. V and J calls and clone size follow that table, whereas D and trimming were derived from the DNA. The sample has about 310,000 clones, 90% seen once. Seattle's enrolled individuals joined amid active infection and were then monitored longitudinally.

The sequenced sample consisted of peripheral blood. This clonotype was sampled from a woman aged 40 to 50 with COVID-19, enrolled during active disease. V is TRBV10-3 and J is TRBJ1-3; 8 bases match TRBD1. DNA of the CDR3: TGTGCCATCAGTGAGTCTGGAGGGACAGGATTCCTCTCTGGAAACACCATATATTTT. Residues: CAISESGGTGFLSGNTIYF.